This T cell receptor (beta chain) was identified in a study of T cell responses to AZD1222 COVID-19 vaccine. Findings of the study overall: Repertoires were sampled only after the peak T cell response.

Comment on this clone: The target antigen is unknown.

The repertoire was sequenced with immunoSEQ multiplex PCR; TCRdb's copy has only in-frame clones and lacks some. The table includes about 140,000 clones, 91% detected once. Trimming stripped 10 bases from V and 7 bases from J, with 16 bases between. The CDR3 length is 12 residues. Germline V lookup: CDR1 MNHEY, CDR2 SVGAGI. The clonotype comes from an adult who received the MenACWY meningococcal vaccine as a control. Sample: peripheral blood, taken 28 days after the second dose of the MenACWY control vaccine. V and J are TRBV6-5 and TRBJ1-1; tentatively, D is TRBD1 (6 bases). CDR3 nucleotides: TGTGCCACACCGGGACACCGAATTGAAGCTTTCTTT. Translating it yields CATPGHRIEAFF.